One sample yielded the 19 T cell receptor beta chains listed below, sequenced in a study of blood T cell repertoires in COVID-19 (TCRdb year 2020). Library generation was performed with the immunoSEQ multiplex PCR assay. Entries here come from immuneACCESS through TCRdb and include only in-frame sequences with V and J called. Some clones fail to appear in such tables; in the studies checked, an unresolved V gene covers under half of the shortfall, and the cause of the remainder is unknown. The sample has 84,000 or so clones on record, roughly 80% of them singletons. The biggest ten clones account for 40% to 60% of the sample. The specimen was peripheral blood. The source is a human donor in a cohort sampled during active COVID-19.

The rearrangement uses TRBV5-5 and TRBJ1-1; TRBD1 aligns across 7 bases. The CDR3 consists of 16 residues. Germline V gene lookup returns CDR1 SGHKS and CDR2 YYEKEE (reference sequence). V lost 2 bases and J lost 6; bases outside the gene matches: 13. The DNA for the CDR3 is TGTGCCAGCAGCTTATCCCGGACAGGACGACTAGCTGAAGCTTTCTTT. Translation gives CASSLSRTGRLAEAFF.

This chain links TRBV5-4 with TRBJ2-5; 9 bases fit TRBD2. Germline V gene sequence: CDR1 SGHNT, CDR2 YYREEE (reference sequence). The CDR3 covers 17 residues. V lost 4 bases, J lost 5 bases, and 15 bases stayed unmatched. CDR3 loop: CASSGVTSGALRETQYF. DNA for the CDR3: TGTGCCAGCAGCGGGGTGACTAGCGGAGCCCTCCGGGAGACCCAGTACTTC.

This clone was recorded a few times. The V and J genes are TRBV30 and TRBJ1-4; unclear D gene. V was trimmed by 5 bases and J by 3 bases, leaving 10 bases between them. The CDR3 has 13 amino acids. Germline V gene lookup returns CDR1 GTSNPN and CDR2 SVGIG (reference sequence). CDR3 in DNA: TGTGCCTGGGCCCCAGGCTCTAATGAAAAACTGTTTTTT. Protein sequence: CAWAPGSNEKLFF.

The CDR3 spells CASSPRGGHGYTF. CDR3 sequence (DNA): TGTGCCAGCAGCCCCCGAGGGGGTCATGGCTACACCTTC. The genes are TRBV11-2 and TRBJ1-2; D might be TRBD1 (6 bases). With 5 bases removed from V and 6 bases from J, the gap between germline ends came to 13 bases. The CDR3 has 13 residues. Germline lookup yields CDR1 SGHAT and CDR2 FQNNGV.

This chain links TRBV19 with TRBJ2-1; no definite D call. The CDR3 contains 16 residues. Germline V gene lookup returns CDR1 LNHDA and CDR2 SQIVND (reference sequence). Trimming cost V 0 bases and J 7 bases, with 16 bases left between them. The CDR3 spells CASSIDFRGSINEQFF. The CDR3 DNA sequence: TGTGCCAGTAGTATAGATTTTCGCGGTAGCATTAATGAGCAGTTCTTC.

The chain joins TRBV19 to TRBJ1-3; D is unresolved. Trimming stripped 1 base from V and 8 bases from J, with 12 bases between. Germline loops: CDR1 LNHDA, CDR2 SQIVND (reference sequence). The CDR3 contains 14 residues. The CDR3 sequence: CASSIVGGWDTIYF. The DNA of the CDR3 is TGTGCCAGTAGTATAGTGGGAGGGTGGGACACCATATATTTT.

The CDR3 here is CASSLEGGREYEQYF. CDR3 nucleotide sequence: TGTGCCAGCAGCCTCGAGGGGGGGCGCGAGTACGAGCAGTACTTC. The genes are TRBV11-3 and TRBJ2-7; tentative D call: TRBD2 (7 bases). The CDR3 runs 15 residues. Germline V lookup: CDR1 SGHNT, CDR2 YENEEA. V dropped 5 bases and J dropped 4 bases, with 18 bases sitting between them.

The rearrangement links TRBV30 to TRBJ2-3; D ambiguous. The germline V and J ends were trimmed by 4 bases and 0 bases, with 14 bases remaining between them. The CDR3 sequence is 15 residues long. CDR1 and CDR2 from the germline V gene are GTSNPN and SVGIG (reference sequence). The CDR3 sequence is CAWILDTHSTDTQYF. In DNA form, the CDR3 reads TGTGCCTGGATATTAGACACCCACAGCACAGATACGCAGTATTTT.

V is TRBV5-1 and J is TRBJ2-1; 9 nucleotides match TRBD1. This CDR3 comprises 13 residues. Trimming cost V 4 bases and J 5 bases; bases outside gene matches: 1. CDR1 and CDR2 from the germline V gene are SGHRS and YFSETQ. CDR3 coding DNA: TGCGCCAGCAGCCGGGACAGGGACAATGAGCAGTTCTTC. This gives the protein CASSRDRDNEQFF.

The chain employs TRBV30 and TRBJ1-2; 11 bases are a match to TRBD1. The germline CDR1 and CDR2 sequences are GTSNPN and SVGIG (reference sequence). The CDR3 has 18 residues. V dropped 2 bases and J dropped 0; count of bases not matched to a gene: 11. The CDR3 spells CAWSRNPGQGGANYGYTF. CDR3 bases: TGTGCCTGGAGTCGAAATCCGGGACAGGGGGGAGCTAACTATGGCTACACCTTC.

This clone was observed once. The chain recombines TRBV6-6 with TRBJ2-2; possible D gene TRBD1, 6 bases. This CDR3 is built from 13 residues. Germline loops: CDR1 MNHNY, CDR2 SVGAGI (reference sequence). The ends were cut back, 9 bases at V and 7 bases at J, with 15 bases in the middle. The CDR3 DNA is TGTGCCAGTACCCCTCAAGGGGGCGGGGAGCTGTTTTTT. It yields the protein CASTPQGGGELFF.

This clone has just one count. CDR3 nucleotide sequence: TGTGCCAGCAGCCAAGGGGACAGTTACCAAGAGACCCAGTACTTC. Translating it yields CASSQGDSYQETQYF. V usage is TRBV14 and J usage is TRBJ2-5, with TRBD1 matching 7 bases. The V segment lost 1 base and the J segment 0 bases; nucleotides outside the gene matches: 2. The CDR3 sequence is 15 residues long. Germline V gene lookup returns CDR1 SGHDN and CDR2 FVKESK.

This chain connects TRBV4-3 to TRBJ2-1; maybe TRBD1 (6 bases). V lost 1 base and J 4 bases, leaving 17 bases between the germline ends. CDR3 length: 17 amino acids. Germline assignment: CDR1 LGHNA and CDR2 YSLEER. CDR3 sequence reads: CASSQGIGGGRYNEQFF. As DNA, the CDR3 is TGCGCCAGCAGCCAAGGAATAGGTGGGGGCAGATACAATGAGCAGTTCTTC.

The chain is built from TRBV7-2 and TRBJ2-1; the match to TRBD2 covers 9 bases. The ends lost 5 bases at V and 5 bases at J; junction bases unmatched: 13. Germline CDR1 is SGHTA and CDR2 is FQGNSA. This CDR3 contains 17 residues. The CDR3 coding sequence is TGTGCCAGCAGCGCTTCTCTATTGAGCGGGAGGAACAATGAGCAGTTCTTC. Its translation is CASSASLLSGRNNEQFF.

DNA for the CDR3: TGTGCCAGCAGCAACGGAGGGGTGAGGAGCTCCTACAATGAGCAGTTCTTC. Protein product: CASSNGGVRSSYNEQFF. This chain uses TRBV6-2 or TRBV6-3 with TRBJ2-1; D might be TRBD2 (6 bases). From germline, CDR1 is MNHEY and CDR2 SVGEGT. The CDR3 extends over 17 amino acids. Trimming pared 6 bases from V and 0 bases from J, leaving 18 bases between.

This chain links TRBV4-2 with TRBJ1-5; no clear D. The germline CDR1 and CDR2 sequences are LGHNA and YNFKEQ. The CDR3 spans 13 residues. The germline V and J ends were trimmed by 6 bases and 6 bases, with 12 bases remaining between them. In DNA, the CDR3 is TGTGCCAGCAGTCAGGATTTTGGTCAGCCCCAGCATTTT. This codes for CASSQDFGQPQHF.

In DNA, the CDR3 is TGTGCCACATTAGCCGGGACTAGCGGGAGAGTCACAGATACGCAGTATTTT. Translation: CATLAGTSGRVTDTQYF. The J gene is TRBJ2-3, the V gene TRBV19; 14 bases map to TRBD2. The CDR3 consists of 17 residues. CDR1 and CDR2 from the germline V gene are LNHDA and SQIVND (reference sequence). Unmatched junction bases numbered 11, after V lost 10 bases and J lost 2 bases. Combining the CDR3 with reference TRBV19 and TRBJ2-3 gives the whole variable domain DGGITQSPKYLFRKEGQNVTLSCEQNLNHDAMYWYRQDPGQGLRLIYYSQIVNDFQKGDIAEGYSVSREKKESFPLTVTSAQKNPTAFYLCATLAGTSGRVTDTQYFGPGTRLTVL.

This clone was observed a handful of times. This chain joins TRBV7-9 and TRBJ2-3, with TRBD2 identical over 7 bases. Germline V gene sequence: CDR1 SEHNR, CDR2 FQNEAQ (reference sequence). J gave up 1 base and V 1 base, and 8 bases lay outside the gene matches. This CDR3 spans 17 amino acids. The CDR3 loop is CASSLGSAGARTDTQYF. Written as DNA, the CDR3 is TGTGCCAGCAGCTTAGGGAGTGCGGGAGCGCGCACAGATACGCAGTATTTT.

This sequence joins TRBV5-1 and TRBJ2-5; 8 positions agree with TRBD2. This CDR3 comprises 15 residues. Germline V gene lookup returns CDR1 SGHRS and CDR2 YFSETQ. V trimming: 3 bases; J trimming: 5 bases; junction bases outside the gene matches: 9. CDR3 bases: TGCGCCAGCAGCTCCACGGCGGGAGGACTGGAGACCCAGTACTTC. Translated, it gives CASSSTAGGLETQYF.